One sample yielded the 19 T cell receptor beta chains listed below, sequenced in a study of shared clonotypes between healthy human individuals. Cells designated naive CD8 were CD45RO-negative and were positively selected for CCR7, with terminally differentiated effector memory CD45RA+ cells excluded. Assay used: immunoSEQ multiplex PCR; TCRdb lists only in-frame clones, some missing. Among 2 million to 2.5 million clones, 93% were seen once, and the ten largest hold over 1.5%. The sequencing sample was made of naive CD8+ T cells from PBMCs. These receptors were taken from a young man in good health. Some clones in this sample may be carry-over from other donors' samples.

The rearrangement links TRBV6-5 to TRBJ1-1; no reliable D call. Germline values: CDR1 MNHEY, CDR2 SVGAGI. The CDR3 is 13 amino acids. The V end was cut by 2 bases, the J end by 4 bases, with 8 bases between. CDR3 nucleotide sequence: TGTGCCAGCAGTTACACAAAAAGCACTGAAGCTTTCTTT. This gives the protein CASSYTKSTEAFF.

V is TRBV27 and J is TRBJ2-1, with 9 bases fitting TRBD2. Germline CDR1 reads MNHEY; CDR2 reads SMNVEV (reference sequence). CDR3 size: 15 residues. Unmatched junction bases numbered 6, after V lost 2 bases and J lost 7 bases. CDR3 DNA: TGTGCCAGCAGTTTAGGCGGGAGGGCGTGGAATGAGCAGTTCTTC. This codes for CASSLGGRAWNEQFF.

This clone was counted only a few times. Relative to the germline gene, one junction end is altered; a read error may explain this. V gene TRBV6-1 combines with J gene TRBJ1-5, with a tentative D call TRBD1 (6 bases). The CDR3 covers 16 residues. The germline CDR1 and CDR2 sequences are MNHNS and SASEGT. DNA of the CDR3: TGTGCCACCAGTGAGGACAGCCGAACTAGCAATCAGCCCCAGCATTTT. Translating it yields CATSEDSRTSNQPQHF.

This chain uses TRBV6-5 with TRBJ2-1; possibly TRBD1 for D (5 bases). Germline values: CDR1 MNHEY, CDR2 SVGAGI. The CDR3 extends over 14 amino acids. The V gene lost 3 bases and the J gene lost 9 bases, with 15 bases spanning the gap. The CDR3 DNA reads as TGTGCCAGCAGTTATTTGGGGCTACATGGTGAGCAGTTCTTC. It is translated as CASSYLGLHGEQFF.

The chain has TRBV4-1 and TRBJ2-7, with D tentatively TRBD1 or TRBD2 (5 bases each). V gave up 4 bases and J gave up 1 base, with 14 bases separating them. CDR1 is MGHRA and CDR2 is YSYEKL in the germline V gene. The CDR3 covers 15 residues. In DNA form, the CDR3 reads TGCGCCAGCAGCCCTTACGGGGCGGCGTCCTACGAGCAGTACTTC. This translates into CASSPYGAASYEQYF.

The chain links TRBV11-1 to TRBJ2-5, with D possibly TRBD1 on 7 matching bases. CDR1 and CDR2 from the germline V gene are SGHAT and FQDESV (reference sequence). Trimming pared 1 base from V and 4 bases from J, leaving 10 bases between. The CDR3 covers 14 residues. The CDR3 here is CASSLGQGGETQYF. CDR3 DNA: TGTGCCAGCAGCTTAGGACAGGGAGGAGAGACCCAGTACTTC.

As concerns this clone: This sample also contains other DNA sequences that code for the same CDR3. The J gene is TRBJ2-7, the V gene TRBV4-3; 7 nucleotides line up with TRBD1. CDR3 length: 15 residues. CDR1 and CDR2 from the germline V gene are LGHNA and YSLEER. Germline trimming cut 2 bases from V and 2 bases from J; bases unmatched to any gene: 6. The CDR3: CASSQNRDSTYEQYF. CDR3 sequence (DNA): TGCGCCAGCAGCCAAAATAGGGACAGCACCTACGAGCAGTACTTC.

As to this clone: Other DNA sequences in this specimen translate into the identical CDR3. This chain connects TRBV28 to TRBJ1-2; D remains ambiguous. The CDR3 is 10 amino acids. The V and J ends lost 5 bases and 8 bases respectively, with 6 bases between them. Germline CDR1 MDHEN, CDR2 SYDVKM. Here the CDR3 DNA reads TGTGCCAGCAGTCCCCCAGGCTACACCTTC. As protein: CASSPPGYTF.

The chain has TRBV29-1 and TRBJ2-1; 10 positions agree with TRBD1. The trim removed 1 base at V and 3 bases at J, leaving 6 bases unmatched. The CDR3 contains 16 residues. Germline V gene sequence: CDR1 SQVTM, CDR2 ANQGSEA. This CDR3 reads CSVEGTGGRGYNEQFF. Here the CDR3 DNA reads TGCAGCGTTGAAGGGACAGGGGGACGGGGCTACAATGAGCAGTTCTTC.

The rearrangement joins TRBV12-5 to TRBJ2-2, with D possibly matching TRBD2 (5 bases). V was clipped by 8 bases and J by 4 bases, with 8 bases between them. Germline CDR1 LGHNT, CDR2 FRNRAP. The CDR3 is 12 residues long. The CDR3, as DNA: TGTGCTAGTCACGAGGGCACCGGGGAGCTGTTTTTT. This sequence encodes CASHEGTGELFF.

J is TRBJ2-5 and V is TRBV7-2; 10 bases are a match to TRBD1. The CDR3 loop spans 15 amino acids. Germline V gives CDR1 SGHTA, CDR2 FQGNSA. With 6 bases clipped from V and 1 base from J, the junction kept 5 bases outside the gene matches. The CDR3 sequence is CASRDRQGAQETQYF. In DNA form, the CDR3 reads TGTGCCAGCAGGGATCGACAGGGGGCCCAAGAGACCCAGTACTTC. The full variable domain, its missing parts supplied by reference TRBV7-2 and TRBJ2-5, is GAGVSQSPSNKVTEKGKDVELRCDPISGHTALYWYRQSLGQGLEFLIYFQGNSAPDKSGLPSDRFSAERTGGSVSTLTIQRTQQEDSAVYLCASRDRQGAQETQYFGPGTRLLVL.

The CDR3 bases are TGTGCCAGCACCGCCGGGACAGGGGGCTACGAGCAGTACTTC. Residues: CASTAGTGGYEQYF. The gene calls are TRBV28 and TRBJ2-7, with 11 bases fitting TRBD1. V trimming: 7 bases; J trimming: 3 bases; junction bases outside the gene matches: 5. This CDR3 region has 14 residues. Germline V gene lookup returns CDR1 MDHEN and CDR2 SYDVKM.

The CDR3 is CASSQVGQGAEAFF. The CDR3 nucleotides read TGCGCCAGCAGCCAAGTGGGGCAGGGAGCTGAAGCTTTCTTT. The chain links TRBV4-1 to TRBJ1-1, with a possible D match to TRBD1 (5 bases). Trimming stripped 1 base from V and 6 bases from J, with 12 bases between. Germline loops: CDR1 MGHRA, CDR2 YSYEKL. The CDR3 runs 14 residues.

Comments on this clone: Within the sample, other DNA sequences also encode this same CDR3. J is TRBJ2-5 and V is TRBV7-9, with D possibly TRBD2 on 5 matching bases. This CDR3 is built from 11 residues. Deletions cut 8 bases from V and 5 bases from J, with 9 bases between. Per germline, CDR1 SEHNR and CDR2 FQNEAQ (reference sequence). In DNA, the CDR3 is TGTGCCAGCTCACGAGGGGAGACCCAGTACTTC. Its protein product is CASSRGETQYF.

This rearrangement joins TRBV11-2 to TRBJ1-4, with 7 nucleotides matching TRBD1. The J segment lost 13 bases and the V segment lost 0 bases, leaving 5 bases of the junction unmatched. The CDR3 is 13 residues long. In germline, CDR1 is SGHAT, CDR2 FQNNGV. The CDR3 region has the DNA TGTGCCAGCAGCTTAGAGTGGAGGACAGGACTGTTTTTT. This codes for CASSLEWRTGLFF.

This clone was found once. This chain links TRBV19 with TRBJ1-2; 7 bases are a match to TRBD1. The germline V gene has CDR1 LNHDA and CDR2 SQIVND (reference sequence). With 4 bases clipped from V and 3 bases from J, the junction kept 14 bases outside the gene matches. The CDR3 has 17 residues. This CDR3 is CASSRKTGSPEDYGYTF. The DNA for the CDR3 is TGTGCCAGTAGTAGAAAGACAGGGAGCCCGGAAGACTATGGCTACACCTTC. The entire variable domain, with the rest obtained from reference TRBV19 and TRBJ1-2, is as follows: DGGITQSPKYLFRKEGQNVTLSCEQNLNHDAMYWYRQDPGQGLRLIYYSQIVNDFQKGDIAEGYSVSREKKESFPLTVTSAQKNPTAFYLCASSRKTGSPEDYGYTFGSGTRLTVV.

The chain recombines TRBV6-1 with TRBJ2-1; maybe TRBD2 (6 bases). The CDR3 totals 15 residues. The V end lost 8 bases, the J end lost 3 bases, and 17 bases lay between the germline ends. CDR1 and CDR2 (germline): MNHNS, SASEGT. The CDR3 DNA reads TGTGCCAGCCGTTTCGCGGGATCAGTCTACAATGAGCAGTTCTTC. It translates to CASRFAGSVYNEQFF.

The V and J genes are TRBV4-3 and TRBJ2-7; 13 positions agree with TRBD2. Germline V gene sequence: CDR1 LGHNA, CDR2 YSLEER. V was clipped by 0 bases and J by 2 bases; unmatched bases: 7. CDR3 length equals 18 residues. CDR3 region: CASSQEAPTSGGTYEQYF. The CDR3 DNA sequence: TGCGCCAGCAGCCAAGAGGCTCCGACTAGCGGGGGGACCTACGAGCAGTACTTC.

This sequence joins TRBV30 and TRBJ2-2, with D maybe TRBD2 (5 bases). Germline lookup yields CDR1 GTSNPN and CDR2 SVGIG (reference sequence). Trimming shortened V by 4 bases and J by 4 bases, and 13 bases separated the two germline ends. The CDR3 is made up of 14 amino acids. CDR3 protein: CAWNPGLSTGELFF. The DNA for the CDR3 is TGTGCCTGGAATCCAGGACTGAGCACCGGGGAGCTGTTTTTT.